One and the same sample provided the 9 T cell receptor beta chains below, sequenced in a study of T cell changes during pregnancy in multiple sclerosis (dated by TCRdb to between 2017 and 2020). The library was made by the immunoSEQ multiplex PCR assay. As stored in TCRdb, this immuneACCESS dataset retains in-frame rearrangements with V and J assigned. A fraction of the clones does not appear; measured against another copy, unresolved V genes explain less than half of the discrepancy, and the remainder lacks a known reason. This sample gives 85,000 to 130,000 clones in total; around nine tenths of them show up just once. The ten top clones hold roughly 1.2% of the sample. The starting material was peripheral blood, obtained in the second trimester of pregnancy. These receptor sequences come from a female donor with multiple sclerosis, enrolled in a pregnancy study.

The chain has TRBV2 and TRBJ2-1; TRBD2 aligns across 9 bases. CDR3 size: 18 residues. Per germline, CDR1 SNHLY and CDR2 FYNNEI. J was trimmed by 1 base and V by 0 bases; bases with no gene match: 7. The CDR3 DNA reads TGTGCCAGCAGTGAAGCTCCGGGAGCGGGGGGTTCCTACAATGAGCAGTTCTTC. It encodes CASSEAPGAGGSYNEQFF.

The chain couples TRBV5-5 to TRBJ2-7; TRBD1 matches 9 bases. J lost 4 bases, V lost 0 bases, and 5 bases had no gene match. CDR1 and CDR2 (germline): SGHKS, YYEKEE (reference sequence). This CDR3 is 15 amino acids long. CDR3 DNA sequence: TGTGCCAGCAGCTTGGTCGAGACAGGGGGGTACGAGCAGTACTTC. This translates into CASSLVETGGYEQYF.

The V and J genes are TRBV2 and TRBJ1-1; tentative D call: TRBD1 (6 bases). V lost 5 bases, J lost 0 bases, and 13 bases lay in between. Germline loops: CDR1 SNHLY, CDR2 FYNNEI. CDR3 size: 15 residues. The CDR3, as DNA: TGTGCCAGCAGTCCCCGTACAGGGTTGAACACTGAAGCTTTCTTT. The encoded protein is CASSPRTGLNTEAFF.

The genes are TRBV18 and TRBJ1-4, with D perhaps matching TRBD1 (6 bases). Germline V gives CDR1 KGHSH, CDR2 LQKENI. V lost 4 bases and J 1 base, leaving 7 bases between the germline ends. The CDR3 has 14 residues. Here the CDR3 reads CASSQQGTNEKLFF. CDR3 nucleotide sequence: TGTGCCAGCTCACAACAGGGAACTAATGAAAAACTGTTTTTT.

The chain links TRBV15 to TRBJ2-1; 13 bases map to TRBD2. J lost 10 bases, V lost 3 bases, and 6 bases had no gene match. The CDR3 is 15 amino acids. CDR1 LNHNV and CDR2 YYDKDF come from the germline V gene (reference sequence). In DNA, the CDR3 is TGTGCCACCAGCAGTACAAGACTAGCGGGGGGAGAGCAGTTCTTC. Translating gives CATSSTRLAGGEQFF.

The chain is built from TRBV6-1 and TRBJ2-7; D may be TRBD1 (5 bases). Trimming took off 1 base at V and 9 bases at J, with 13 bases between the two ends. Germline CDR1 reads MNHNS; CDR2 reads SASEGT. This CDR3 contains 13 residues. Written as DNA, the CDR3 is TGTGCCAGCAGTGAAGGGCAGGGCATCGGGCAGTACTTC. Translation gives CASSEGQGIGQYF.

V is TRBV7-9 and J is TRBJ2-7, with TRBD2 identical over 7 bases. The junction had 4 bases not matched to a gene; V was cut back by 2 bases and J by 0 bases. This CDR3 is built from 15 residues. CDR1 is SEHNR, CDR2 FQNEAQ, per germline (reference sequence). In DNA, the CDR3 is TGTGCCAGCAGCTTATTCGGGGGGAGCTCCTACGAGCAGTACTTC. It specifies CASSLFGGSSYEQYF.

This rearrangement joins TRBV29-1 to TRBJ2-7, with no clear D. Trimming shortened V by 4 bases and J by 2 bases, and 6 bases separated the two germline ends. Per germline, CDR1 SQVTM and CDR2 ANQGSEA. This CDR3 region has 11 residues. This chain's CDR3 is CSVAPTYEQYF. CDR3 DNA: TGCAGCGTTGCACCTACCTACGAGCAGTACTTC.

This clone was detected only once. The rearrangement links TRBV5-8 to TRBJ2-7; D may be TRBD1 (6 bases). Germline V gene sequence: CDR1 SGHTS, CDR2 YDEGEE. V was cut by 1 base and J by 6 bases, with 17 bases left in between. This CDR3 region has 15 residues. The CDR3 sequence is CASSLRDTGIIEQYF. The CDR3 nucleotides read TGTGCCAGCAGCTTGAGGGACACGGGTATAATCGAGCAGTACTTC.